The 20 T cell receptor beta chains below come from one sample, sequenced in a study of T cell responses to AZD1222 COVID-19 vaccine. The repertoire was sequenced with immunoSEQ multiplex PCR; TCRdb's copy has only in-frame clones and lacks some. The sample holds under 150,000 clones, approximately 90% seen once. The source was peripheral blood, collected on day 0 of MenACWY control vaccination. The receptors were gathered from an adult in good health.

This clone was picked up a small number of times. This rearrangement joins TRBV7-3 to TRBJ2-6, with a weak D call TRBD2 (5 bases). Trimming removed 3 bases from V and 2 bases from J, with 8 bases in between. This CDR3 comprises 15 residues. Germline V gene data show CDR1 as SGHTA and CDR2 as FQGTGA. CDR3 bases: TGTGCCAGCAGCTTGAGGGTTGCTGGGGCCAACGTCCTGACTTTC. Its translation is CASSLRVAGANVLTF.

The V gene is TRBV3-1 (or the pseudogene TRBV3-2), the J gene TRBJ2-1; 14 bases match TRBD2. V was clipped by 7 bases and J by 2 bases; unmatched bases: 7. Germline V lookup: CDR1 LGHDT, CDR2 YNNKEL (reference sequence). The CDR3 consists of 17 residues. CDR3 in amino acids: CASMPTSGRAPYNEQFF. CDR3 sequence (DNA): TGTGCCAGCATGCCGACTAGCGGGAGGGCCCCCTACAATGAGCAGTTCTTC.

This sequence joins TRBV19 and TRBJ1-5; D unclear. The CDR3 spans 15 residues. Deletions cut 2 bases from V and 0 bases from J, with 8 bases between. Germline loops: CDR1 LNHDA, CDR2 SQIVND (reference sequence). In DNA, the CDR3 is TGTGCCAGTAGTATAAACCGGTATAGCAATCAGCCCCAGCATTTT. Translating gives CASSINRYSNQPQHF.

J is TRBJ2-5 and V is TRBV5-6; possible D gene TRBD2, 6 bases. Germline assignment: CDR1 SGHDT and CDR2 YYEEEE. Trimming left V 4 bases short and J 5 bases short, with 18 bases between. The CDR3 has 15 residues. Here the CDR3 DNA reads TGTGCCAGCAGCGGCGAGGGCGGCCGGGGGGAGACCCAGTACTTC. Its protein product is CASSGEGGRGETQYF.

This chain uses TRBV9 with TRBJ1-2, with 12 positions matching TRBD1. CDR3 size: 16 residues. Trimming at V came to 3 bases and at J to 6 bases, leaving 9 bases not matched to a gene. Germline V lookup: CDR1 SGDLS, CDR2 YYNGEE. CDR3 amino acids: CASSERPGTGGDGYTF. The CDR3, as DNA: TGTGCCAGCAGCGAGAGACCCGGGACAGGGGGCGATGGCTACACCTTC.

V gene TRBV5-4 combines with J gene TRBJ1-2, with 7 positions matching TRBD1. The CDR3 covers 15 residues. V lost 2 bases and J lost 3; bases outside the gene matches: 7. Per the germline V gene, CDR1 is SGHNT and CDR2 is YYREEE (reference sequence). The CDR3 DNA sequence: TGTGCCAGCAGCTTACAGGGGAAGGGGGACTATGGCTACACCTTC. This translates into CASSLQGKGDYGYTF.

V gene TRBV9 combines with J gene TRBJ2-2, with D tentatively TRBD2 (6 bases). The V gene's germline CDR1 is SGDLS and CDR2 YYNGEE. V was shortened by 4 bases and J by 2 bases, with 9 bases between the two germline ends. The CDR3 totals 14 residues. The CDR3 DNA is TGTGCCAGCAGCACGCGGGGAAACACCGGGGAGCTGTTTTTT. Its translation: CASSTRGNTGELFF.

The CDR3 loop is CASSPTSGRAGEQFF. In DNA form, the CDR3 reads TGCGCCAGCAGCCCAACTAGCGGGAGGGCCGGTGAGCAGTTCTTC. The genes are TRBV5-1 and TRBJ2-1; TRBD2 agrees at 13 bases. This CDR3 is 15 amino acids long. CDR1 and CDR2 (germline): SGHRS, YFSETQ. V was pared by 4 bases and J by 9 bases, with 7 bases of the junction left unmatched.

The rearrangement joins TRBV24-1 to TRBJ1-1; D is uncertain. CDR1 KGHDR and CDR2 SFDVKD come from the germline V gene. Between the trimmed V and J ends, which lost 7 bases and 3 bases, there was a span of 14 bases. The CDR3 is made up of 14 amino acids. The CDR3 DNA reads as TGTGCCACCAGAGCCACGGGAGCGGACACTGAAGCTTTCTTT. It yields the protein CATRATGADTEAFF.

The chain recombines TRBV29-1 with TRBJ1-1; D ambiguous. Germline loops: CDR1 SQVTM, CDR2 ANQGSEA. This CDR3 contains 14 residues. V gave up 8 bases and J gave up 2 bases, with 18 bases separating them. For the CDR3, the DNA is TGCAGCTGCCGGGAGGGATCCCCTAACACTGAAGCTTTCTTT. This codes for CSCREGSPNTEAFF. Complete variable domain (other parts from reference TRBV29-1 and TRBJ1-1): SAVISQKPSRDICQRGTSLTIQCQVDSQVTMMFWYRQQPGQSLTLIATANQGSEATYESGFVIDKFPISRPNLTFSTLTVSNMSPEDSSIYLCSCREGSPNTEAFFGQGTRLTVV.

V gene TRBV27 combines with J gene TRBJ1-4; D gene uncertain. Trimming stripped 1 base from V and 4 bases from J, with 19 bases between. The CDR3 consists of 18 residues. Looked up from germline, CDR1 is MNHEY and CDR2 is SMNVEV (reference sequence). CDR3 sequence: CASSLLPPLAGFNEKLFF. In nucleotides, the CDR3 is TGTGCCAGCAGTTTATTGCCCCCCCTGGCAGGCTTTAATGAAAAACTGTTTTTT.

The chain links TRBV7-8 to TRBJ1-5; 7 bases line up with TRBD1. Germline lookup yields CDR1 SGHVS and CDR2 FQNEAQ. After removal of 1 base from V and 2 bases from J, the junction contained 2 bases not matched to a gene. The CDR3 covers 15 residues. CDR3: CASSLGDSGNQPQHF. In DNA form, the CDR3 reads TGTGCCAGCAGCTTAGGGGACAGTGGCAATCAGCCCCAGCATTTT.

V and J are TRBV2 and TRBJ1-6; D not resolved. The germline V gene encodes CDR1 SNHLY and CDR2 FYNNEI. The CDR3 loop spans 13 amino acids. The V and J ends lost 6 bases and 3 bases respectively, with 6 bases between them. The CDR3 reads CASRGNYNSPLHF. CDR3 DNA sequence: TGTGCCAGCAGAGGGAACTATAATTCACCCCTCCACTTT. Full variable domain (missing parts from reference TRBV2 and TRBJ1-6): EPEVTQTPSHQVTQMGQEVILRCVPISNHLYFYWYRQILGQKVEFLVSFYNNEISEKSEIFDDQFSVERPDGSNFTLKIRSTKLEDSAMYFCASRGNYNSPLHFGNGTRLTVT.

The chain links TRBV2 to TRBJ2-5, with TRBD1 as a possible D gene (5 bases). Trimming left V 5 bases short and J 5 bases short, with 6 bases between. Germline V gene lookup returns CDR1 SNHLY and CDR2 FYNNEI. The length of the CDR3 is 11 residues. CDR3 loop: CASSPGETQYF. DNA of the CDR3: TGTGCCAGCAGTCCAGGGGAGACCCAGTACTTC.

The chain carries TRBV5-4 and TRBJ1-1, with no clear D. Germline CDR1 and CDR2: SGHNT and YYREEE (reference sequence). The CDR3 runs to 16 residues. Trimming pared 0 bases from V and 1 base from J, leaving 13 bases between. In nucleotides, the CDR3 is TGTGCCAGCAGCTTGGCTCCAGAACATCAGAACACTGAAGCTTTCTTT. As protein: CASSLAPEHQNTEAFF.

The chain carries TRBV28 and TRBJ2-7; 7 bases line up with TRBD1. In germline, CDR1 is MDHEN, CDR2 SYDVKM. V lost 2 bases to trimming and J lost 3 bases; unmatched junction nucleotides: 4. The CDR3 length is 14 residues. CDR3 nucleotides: TGTGCCAGCAGTTTAGAGACAGGGTACTACGAGCAGTACTTC. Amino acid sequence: CASSLETGYYEQYF.

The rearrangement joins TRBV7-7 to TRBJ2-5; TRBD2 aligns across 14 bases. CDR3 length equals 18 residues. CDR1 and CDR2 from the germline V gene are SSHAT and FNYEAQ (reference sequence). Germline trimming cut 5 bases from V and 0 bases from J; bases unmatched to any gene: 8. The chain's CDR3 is CASSRGLAGEGYQETQYF. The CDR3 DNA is TGTGCCAGCAGCCGGGGACTAGCGGGAGAAGGGTACCAAGAGACCCAGTACTTC.

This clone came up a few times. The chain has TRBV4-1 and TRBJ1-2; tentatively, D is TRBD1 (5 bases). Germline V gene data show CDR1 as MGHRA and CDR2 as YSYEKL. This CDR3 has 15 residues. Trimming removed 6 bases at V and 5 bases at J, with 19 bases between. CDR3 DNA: TGCGCCAGCAGGGCACAATTTTCGGGGGGTTATGGCTACACCTTC. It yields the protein CASRAQFSGGYGYTF.

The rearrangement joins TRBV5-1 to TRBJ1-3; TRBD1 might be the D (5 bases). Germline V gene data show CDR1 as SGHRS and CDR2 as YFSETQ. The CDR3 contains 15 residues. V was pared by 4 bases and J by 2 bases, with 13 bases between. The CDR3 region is CASSLLGGTGNTIYF. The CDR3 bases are TGCGCCAGCAGCCTGCTGGGGGGTACTGGAAACACCATATATTTT.

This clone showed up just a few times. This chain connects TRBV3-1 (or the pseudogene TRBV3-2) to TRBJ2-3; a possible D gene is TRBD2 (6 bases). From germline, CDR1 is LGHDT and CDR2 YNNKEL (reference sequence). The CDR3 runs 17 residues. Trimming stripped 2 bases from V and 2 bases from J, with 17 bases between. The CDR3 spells CASSQLWGGRNTDTQYF. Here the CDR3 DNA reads TGTGCCAGCAGCCAACTGTGGGGAGGACGAAACACAGATACGCAGTATTTT.